Sequencing of this T cell receptor (beta chain) was carried out in a study of vaccination and CD4 T cells after COVID-19 (dated 2022 in TCRdb). Context from the whole study: Convalescent patients had a positive SARS-CoV-2 result on nasal swab PCR, and of these patients, some ten had mild disease and one had severe disease. For stimulating the cultures, overlapping spike peptide pools were used, derived from SARS-CoV-2 as well as from the common cold coronaviruses HCoV-NL63, HCoV-OC43 and HCoV-229E. Post-COVID blood samples were collected from convalescent patients a median of around 100 days after diagnosis, with a range of roughly 30 to 170 days. The convalescent cohort included six males and four females, with two Hispanic individuals, seven Caucasians, two Asians and one multiracial person. The time from the second vaccine dose to post-vaccine blood sampling had a median of roughly 70 days and ranged from about 12 to 241 days. Two doses of either the Pfizer-BioNTech BNT162b2 vaccine (n=8) or the Moderna mRNA-1273 vaccine (n=2) were administered to participants. The spike-specific CD4+ TCR repertoire was compared before and after mRNA vaccination in under 11 COVID-19 convalescent patients and a few infection-naive healthy vaccine recipients. As controls, cultures received a CEFX viral epitope pool (the positive control), an HIV-1 Nef peptide pool (the negative control), or no peptide at all. General study outcomes and caveats: The number of convalescent patients in the study was relatively small, and the study did not examine early timepoints following natural infection. Among the post-vaccine SARS-CoV-2-reactive clones in convalescent patients, a median approximately 90% showed up only after vaccination, which suggests vaccine-specific priming. Although the median number of SARS-CoV-2-reactive clonotypes went up from around 19 after infection to more than 30 after vaccination, the increase was not significant. Of the vaccine-specific clones in convalescent patients, 304 of 307, or nearly all, reacted only to SARS-CoV-2 spike and did not cross-react with common cold coronaviruses.

Libraries were made using PCR. TCR sequencing of DNA from cultured CD4+ T cells used the Oncomine TCR Beta short-read assay at the Johns Hopkins FTIC core. The QIAamp micro DNA kit was used to extract genomic DNA from the cultured CD4+ T cells. The Oncomine TCR Beta libraries from cultured CD4+ T cells were pooled using unique dual indexes and then sequenced on an Illumina iSeq 100. On the authors' methods: Non-productive sequences were removed, and CDR3s not starting with C, not ending with F or W, or shorter than 7 amino acids were discarded. The MANAFEST web application was used to identify antigen-specific clonotypes by comparing peptide-stimulated wells against reference wells and other culture wells. Positive clones required FDR below 0.05, an odds ratio above 5, and productive frequency above 0.1% in at least two of three replicate wells. A clonotype counted as cross-reactive if it showed significant expansion both in the SARS-CoV-2 spike wells and in at least one common cold coronavirus spike condition. Similarity between CDR3 sequences was evaluated in R version 3.6.1 using Levenshtein distances (stringdist) and unrooted phylogenetic trees (ape). TCRdb reanalyzed the raw reads on its own, using fastp at Q25 for trimming and MiXCR for clone calling, and kept in-frame beta chains. Every entry covers one CDR3 protein and lists the most common genes and DNA from its rows. In this record, the V and J calls reflect TCRdb's handling and not the investigators' own analysis. Recorded for this sample are around 25,000 distinct CDR3 sequences; roughly 42% of them occurred a single time. Together, the top ten hold around 7.8% of the sample.

On this clonotype itself: It has no known antigen specificity. Base-call qualities are not available, and no considerably larger clone is one nucleotide away.

The treatment or condition label of this sample denotes: approximately nine-day PBMC culture with coronavirus spike peptide pools or control peptides (ViraFEST assay). The ViraFEST assay was used in the study, in which antigen-specific T cells were expanded with peptide pools and expanded clonotypes were subsequently identified by TCR sequencing. The positive SARS-CoV-2 PCR tests of the convalescent patients were dated from March to December 2020, before the Alpha, Beta and Delta variants emerged in the United States. Under 2.5 million PBMCs per well were cultured in IMDM with roughly 5% human AB serum and roughly 9.3 IU/ml IL-2, plus 10 ug/ml peptide pools. On days 3 and 7, half of the culture medium was replaced with fresh IL-2-containing medium. After 10 to 11 days of culture, CD4+ T cells were isolated by negative selection with the EasySep CD4+ T cell isolation kit. Ficoll-Paque Plus gradient centrifugation was used to isolate PBMCs from whole blood, and the isolated PBMCs were then either used fresh or cryopreserved at -140C. Each culture condition was generally run in triplicate wells.

CDR1 and CDR2 are read off the germline V gene as SGHTA and FQGNSA. The CDR3 contains 14 residues, cysteine and phenylalanine counted. Only CDR3 DNA remains: 42 bases, in frame from the first base. Deletion took 5 bases off V and 4 bases off J, with a span of 12 bases between the germline ends. Sequencing was performed on CD4+ T cells from blood, cultured in vitro. This clonotype was sampled from a human donor who had recovered from COVID-19. The sequence links TRBV7-2 to TRBJ1-5; too little of a D gene remains to name it. The CDR3 has the sequence CASSPRTGNQPQHF. The DNA reads TGTGCCAGCAGCCCAAGGACCGGGAATCAGCCCCAGCATTTT.